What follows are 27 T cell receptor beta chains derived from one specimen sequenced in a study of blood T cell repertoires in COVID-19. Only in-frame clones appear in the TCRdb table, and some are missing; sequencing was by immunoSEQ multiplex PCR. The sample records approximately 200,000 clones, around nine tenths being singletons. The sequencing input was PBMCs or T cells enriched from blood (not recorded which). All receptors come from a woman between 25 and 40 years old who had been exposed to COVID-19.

The CDR3 coding sequence is TGTGCCAGCAGCTCCCAGGCACCATATAATTCACCCCTCCACTTT. Protein product: CASSSQAPYNSPLHF. The chain links TRBV7-9 to TRBJ1-6; D is unresolved. The V end lost 4 bases, the J end lost 4 bases, and 11 bases lay between the germline ends. The CDR3 has 15 residues. Germline lookup yields CDR1 SEHNR and CDR2 FQNEAQ (reference sequence).

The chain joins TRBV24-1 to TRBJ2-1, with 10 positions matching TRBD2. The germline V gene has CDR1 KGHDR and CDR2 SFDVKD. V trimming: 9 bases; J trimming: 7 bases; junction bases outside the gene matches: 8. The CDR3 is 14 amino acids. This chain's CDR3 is CATQAGGLGNEQFF. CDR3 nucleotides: TGTGCCACCCAAGCGGGGGGGCTAGGAAATGAGCAGTTCTTC.

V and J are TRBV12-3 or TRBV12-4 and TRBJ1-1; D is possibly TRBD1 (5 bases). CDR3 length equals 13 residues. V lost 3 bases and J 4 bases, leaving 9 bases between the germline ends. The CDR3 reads CASSLTEITEAFF. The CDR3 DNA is TGTGCCAGCAGTTTGACAGAAATCACTGAAGCTTTCTTT.

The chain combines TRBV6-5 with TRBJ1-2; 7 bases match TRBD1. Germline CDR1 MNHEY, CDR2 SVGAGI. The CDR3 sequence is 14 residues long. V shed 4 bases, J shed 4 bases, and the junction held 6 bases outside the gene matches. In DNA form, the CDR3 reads TGTGCCAGCAGTTTTCTTACAGGGGCCTATGGCTACACCTTC. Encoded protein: CASSFLTGAYGYTF.

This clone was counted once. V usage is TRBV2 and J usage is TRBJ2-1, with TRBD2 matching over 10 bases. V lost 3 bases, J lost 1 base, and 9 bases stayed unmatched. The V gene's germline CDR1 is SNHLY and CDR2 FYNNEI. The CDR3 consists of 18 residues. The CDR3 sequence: CASSEIPRTSGSYNEQFF. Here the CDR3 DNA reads TGTGCCAGCAGTGAGATTCCCCGGACTAGCGGATCCTACAATGAGCAGTTCTTC.

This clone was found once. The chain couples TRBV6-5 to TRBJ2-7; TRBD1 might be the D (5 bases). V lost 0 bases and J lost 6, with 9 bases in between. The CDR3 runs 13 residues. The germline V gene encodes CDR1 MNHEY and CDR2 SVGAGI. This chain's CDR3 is CASSYSDTGEQYF. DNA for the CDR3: TGTGCCAGCAGTTACTCGGACACAGGCGAGCAGTACTTC.

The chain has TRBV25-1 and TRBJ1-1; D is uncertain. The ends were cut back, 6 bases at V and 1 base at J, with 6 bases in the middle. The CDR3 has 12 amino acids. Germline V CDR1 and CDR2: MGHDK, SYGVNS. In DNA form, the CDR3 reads TGTGCCAGCAGAATGAGGAACACTGAAGCTTTCTTT. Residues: CASRMRNTEAFF.

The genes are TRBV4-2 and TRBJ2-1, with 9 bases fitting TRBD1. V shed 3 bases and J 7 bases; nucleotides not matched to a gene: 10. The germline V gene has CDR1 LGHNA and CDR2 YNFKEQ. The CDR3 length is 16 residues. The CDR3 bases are TGTGCCAGCAGCCAGGTAGGGGGACAGGGTGCAAATGAGCAGTTCTTC. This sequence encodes CASSQVGGQGANEQFF.

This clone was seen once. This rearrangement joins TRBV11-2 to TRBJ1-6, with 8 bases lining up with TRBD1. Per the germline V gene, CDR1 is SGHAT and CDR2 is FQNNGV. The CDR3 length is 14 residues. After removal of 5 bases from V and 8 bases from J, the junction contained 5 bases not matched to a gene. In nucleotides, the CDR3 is TGTGCCAGCAGCCTGCAGGGGGCGGATTCACCCCTCCACTTT. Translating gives CASSLQGADSPLHF. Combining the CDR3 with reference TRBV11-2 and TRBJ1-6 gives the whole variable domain EAGVAQSPRYKIIEKRQSVAFWCNPISGHATLYWYQQILGQGPKLLIQFQNNGVVDDSQLPKDRFSAERLKGVDSTLKIQPAKLEDSAVYLCASSLQGADSPLHFGNGTRLTVT.

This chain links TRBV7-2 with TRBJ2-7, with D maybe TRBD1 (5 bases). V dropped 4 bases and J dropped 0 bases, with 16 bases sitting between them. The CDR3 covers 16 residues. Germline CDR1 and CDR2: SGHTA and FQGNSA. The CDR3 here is CASSSLGQRSSYEQYF. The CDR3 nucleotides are TGTGCCAGCAGCTCCTTGGGGCAGAGAAGCTCCTACGAGCAGTACTTC.

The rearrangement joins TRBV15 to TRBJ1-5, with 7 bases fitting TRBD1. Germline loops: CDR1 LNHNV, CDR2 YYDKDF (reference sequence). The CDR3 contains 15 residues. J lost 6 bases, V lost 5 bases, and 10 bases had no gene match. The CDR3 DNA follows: TGTGCCACCAGCTTAAACCAGGGGGTCGGTCAGCCCCAGCATTTT. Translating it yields CATSLNQGVGQPQHF. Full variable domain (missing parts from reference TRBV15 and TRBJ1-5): DAMVIQNPRYQVTQFGKPVTLSCSQTLNHNVMYWYQQKSSQAPKLLFHYYDKDFNNEADTPDNFQSRRPNTSFCFLDIRSPGLGDTAMYLCATSLNQGVGQPQHFGDGTRLSIL.

The CDR3 DNA is TGTGCCAGCAGGGTCGTGACTCACAGGGCGGTAATTGGGGCCTACGAGCAGTACTTC. This gives the protein CASRVVTHRAVIGAYEQYF. V gene TRBV9 combines with J gene TRBJ2-7, with D maybe TRBD1 (6 bases). Germline V CDR1 and CDR2: SGDLS, YYNGEE. This CDR3 has 19 residues. Deletions cut 5 bases from V and 2 bases from J, with 29 bases between.

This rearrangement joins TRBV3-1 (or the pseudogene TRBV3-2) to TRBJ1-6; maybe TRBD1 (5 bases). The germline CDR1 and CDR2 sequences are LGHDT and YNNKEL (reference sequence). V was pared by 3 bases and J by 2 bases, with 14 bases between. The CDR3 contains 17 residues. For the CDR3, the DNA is TGTGCCAGCAGCCAGGGGGGAGACGGGACCTATAATTCACCCCTCCACTTT. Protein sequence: CASSQGGDGTYNSPLHF.

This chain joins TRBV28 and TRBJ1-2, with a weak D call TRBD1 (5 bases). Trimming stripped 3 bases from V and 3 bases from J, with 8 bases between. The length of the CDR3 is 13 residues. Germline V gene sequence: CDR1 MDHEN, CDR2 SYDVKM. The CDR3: CASSLPGYYGYTF. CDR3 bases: TGTGCCAGCAGTTTGCCAGGGTACTATGGCTACACCTTC.

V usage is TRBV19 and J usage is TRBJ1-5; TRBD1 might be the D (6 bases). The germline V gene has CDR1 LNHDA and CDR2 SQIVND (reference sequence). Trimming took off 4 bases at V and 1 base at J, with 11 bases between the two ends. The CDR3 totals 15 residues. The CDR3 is CASSRIGQSNQPQHF. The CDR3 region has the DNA TGTGCCAGTAGTAGGATCGGACAGAGCAATCAGCCCCAGCATTTT.

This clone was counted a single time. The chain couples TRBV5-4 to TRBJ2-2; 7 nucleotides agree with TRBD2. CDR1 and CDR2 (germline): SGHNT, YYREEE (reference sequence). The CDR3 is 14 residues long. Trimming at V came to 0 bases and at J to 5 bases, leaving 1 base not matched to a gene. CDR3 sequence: CASSLGEGTGELFF. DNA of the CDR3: TGTGCCAGCAGCTTGGGGGAGGGGACCGGGGAGCTGTTTTTT.

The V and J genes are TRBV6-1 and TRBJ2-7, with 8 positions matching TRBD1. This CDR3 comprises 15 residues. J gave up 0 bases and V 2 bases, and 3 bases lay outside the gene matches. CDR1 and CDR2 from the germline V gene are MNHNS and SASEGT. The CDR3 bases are TGTGCCAGCAGTGAACTTGGGACAGGCTCCTACGAGCAGTACTTC. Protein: CASSELGTGSYEQYF.

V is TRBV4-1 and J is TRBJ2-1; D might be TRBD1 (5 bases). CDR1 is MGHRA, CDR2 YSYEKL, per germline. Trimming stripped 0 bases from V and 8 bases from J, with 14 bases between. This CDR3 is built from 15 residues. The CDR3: CASSQEARQGHEQFF. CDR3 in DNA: TGCGCCAGCAGCCAAGAAGCTAGGCAGGGCCATGAGCAGTTCTTC.

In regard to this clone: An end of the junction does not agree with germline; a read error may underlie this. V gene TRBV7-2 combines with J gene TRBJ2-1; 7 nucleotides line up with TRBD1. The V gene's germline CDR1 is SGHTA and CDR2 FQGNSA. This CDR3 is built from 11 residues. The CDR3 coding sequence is TGTGCCAGCAGCTTTCAGGACAGGCCTCTCTTC. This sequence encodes CASSFQDRPLF. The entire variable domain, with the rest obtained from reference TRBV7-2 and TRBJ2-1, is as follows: GAGVSQSPSNKVTEKGKDVELRCDPISGHTALYWYRQSLGQGLEFLIYFQGNSAPDKSGLPSDRFSAERTGGSVSTLTIQRTQQEDSAVYLCASSFQDRPLFGPGTRLTVL.

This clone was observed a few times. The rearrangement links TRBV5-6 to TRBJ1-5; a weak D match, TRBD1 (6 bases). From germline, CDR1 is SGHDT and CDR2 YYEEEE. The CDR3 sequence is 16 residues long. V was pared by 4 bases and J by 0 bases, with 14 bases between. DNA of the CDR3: TGTGCCAGCAGCGCAACAGGGTTTGGTAGCAATCAGCCCCAGCATTTT. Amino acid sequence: CASSATGFGSNQPQHF.

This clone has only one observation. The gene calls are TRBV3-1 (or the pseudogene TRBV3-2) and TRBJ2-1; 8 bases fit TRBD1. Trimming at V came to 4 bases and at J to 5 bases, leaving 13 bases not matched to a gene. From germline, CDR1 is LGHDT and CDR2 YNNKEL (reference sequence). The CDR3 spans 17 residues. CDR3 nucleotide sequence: TGTGCCAGCAGCCCGCCTACAGGGACAGGTAGAGACAATGAGCAGTTCTTC. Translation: CASSPPTGTGRDNEQFF.

The CDR3 region is CASSSPGLHYEQYF. CDR3 sequence (DNA): TGTGCCAGCAGTTCACCGGGACTCCACTACGAGCAGTACTTC. The chain couples TRBV7-9 to TRBJ2-7; possibly TRBD2 for D (6 bases). Trimming removed 6 bases at V and 3 bases at J, with 15 bases between. This CDR3 has 14 amino acids. The germline V gene has CDR1 SEHNR and CDR2 FQNEAQ (reference sequence).

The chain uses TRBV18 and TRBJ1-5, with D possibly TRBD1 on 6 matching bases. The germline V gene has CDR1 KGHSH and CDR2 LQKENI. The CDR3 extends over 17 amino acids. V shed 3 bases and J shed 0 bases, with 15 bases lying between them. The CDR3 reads CASSPEQGRYSNQPQHF. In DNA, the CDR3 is TGTGCCAGCTCACCCGAACAGGGCCGTTATAGCAATCAGCCCCAGCATTTT.

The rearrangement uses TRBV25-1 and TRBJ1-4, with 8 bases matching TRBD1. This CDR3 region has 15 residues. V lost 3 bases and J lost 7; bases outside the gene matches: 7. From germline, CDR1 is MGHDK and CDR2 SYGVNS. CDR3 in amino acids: CASSERQGRGEKLFF. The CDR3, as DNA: TGTGCCAGCAGTGAGCGACAGGGGAGGGGTGAAAAACTGTTTTTT.

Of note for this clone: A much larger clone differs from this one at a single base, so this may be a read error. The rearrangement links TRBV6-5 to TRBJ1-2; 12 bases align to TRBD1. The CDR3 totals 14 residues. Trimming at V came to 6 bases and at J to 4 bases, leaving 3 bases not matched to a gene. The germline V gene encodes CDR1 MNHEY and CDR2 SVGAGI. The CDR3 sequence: CASRGQGAVYGYTF. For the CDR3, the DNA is TGTGCCAGCAGGGGACAGGGGGCGGTCTATGGCTACACCTTC.

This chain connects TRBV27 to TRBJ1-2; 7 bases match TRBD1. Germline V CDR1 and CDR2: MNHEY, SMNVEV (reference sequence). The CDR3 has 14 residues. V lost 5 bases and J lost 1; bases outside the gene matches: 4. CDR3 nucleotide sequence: TGTGCCAGCAGTAGTGACAGGGTTAACTATGGCTACACCTTC. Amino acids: CASSSDRVNYGYTF.

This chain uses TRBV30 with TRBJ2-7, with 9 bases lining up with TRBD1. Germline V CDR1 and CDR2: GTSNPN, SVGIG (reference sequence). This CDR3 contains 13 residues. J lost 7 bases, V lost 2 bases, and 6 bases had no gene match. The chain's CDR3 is CAWSLTGTGEQYF. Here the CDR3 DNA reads TGTGCCTGGAGTCTAACCGGGACAGGGGAGCAGTACTTC.